The next 9 T cell receptor beta chains were all read from a single sample in a study of cytomegalovirus exposure and HLA in healthy donors. PCR amplification relied on 60 Vbeta primers (plus 13 Jbeta primers). TCRdb keeps only in-frame clones here, not all; method: immunoSEQ multiplex PCR. The repertoire holds roughly 130,000 clones, with around 79% as singletons. The sample comprised PBMCs. These receptors all come from a woman in her fifties or sixties in good health and CMV-seropositive.

The rearrangement joins TRBV25-1 to TRBJ1-1; the D gene is possibly TRBD1 (5 bases). The CDR3 totals 13 residues. The ends were cut back, 5 bases at V and 0 bases at J, with 7 bases in the middle. CDR1 is MGHDK, CDR2 SYGVNS, per germline. Here the CDR3 DNA reads TGTGCCAGCAGTTTCAGGGTGAACACTGAAGCTTTCTTT. Translation: CASSFRVNTEAFF.

This clone was detected a few times. The chain links TRBV21-1 to TRBJ1-2. TRBV21-1 counts as a pseudogene. The CDR3 contains 17 residues. The DNA of the CDR3 is TGTGCCAGCAGCAAAGAAATTCCGGAGGGCTGGAACTATGGCTACACCTTC. Amino acid sequence: CASSKEIPEGWNYGYTF.

The genes are TRBV14 and TRBJ2-4; D is perhaps TRBD1 (6 bases). The germline V gene has CDR1 SGHDN and CDR2 FVKESK. V was clipped by 1 base and J by 7 bases, with 14 bases between them. The CDR3 is 15 amino acids. The CDR3 region has the DNA TGTGCCAGCAGCCAAGGAGGGGGACACGGGAACATTCAGTACTTC. It encodes CASSQGGGHGNIQYF. The whole variable domain, filled in from reference TRBV14 and TRBJ2-4, reads EAGVTQFPSHSVIEKGQTVTLRCDPISGHDNLYWYRRVMGKEIKFLLHFVKESKQDESGMPNNRFLAERTGGTYSTLKVQPAELEDSGVYFCASSQGGGHGNIQYFGAGTRLSVL.

This clone was observed a few times. The chain has TRBV2 and TRBJ1-5; weak D call: TRBD1 (5 bases). The CDR3 has 13 amino acids. Looked up from germline, CDR1 is SNHLY and CDR2 is FYNNEI. V shed 3 bases and J shed 11 bases, with 14 bases lying between them. CDR3 protein: CASSEVQTASQHF. In nucleotides, the CDR3 is TGTGCCAGCAGTGAGGTGCAGACAGCGTCCCAGCATTTT.

The rearrangement joins TRBV18 to TRBJ2-5, with D possibly matching TRBD2 (5 bases). The length of the CDR3 is 14 residues. The V end lost 3 bases, the J end lost 5 bases, and 13 bases lay between the germline ends. Germline V gene sequence: CDR1 KGHSH, CDR2 LQKENI. The CDR3 here is CASSPTAGGETQYF. As DNA, the CDR3 is TGTGCCAGCTCACCGACGGCAGGCGGGGAGACCCAGTACTTC. Based on the CDR3 plus reference TRBV18 and TRBJ2-5, the full variable domain is NAGVMQNPRHLVRRRGQEARLRCSPMKGHSHVYWYRQLPEEGLKFMVYLQKENIIDESGMPKERFSAEFPKEGPSILRIQQVVRGDSAAYFCASSPTAGGETQYFGPGTRLLVL.

The chain employs TRBV10-3 and TRBJ1-1; no firm D call. The germline CDR1 and CDR2 sequences are ENHRY and SYGVKD. CDR3 length: 12 residues. Trimming removed 10 bases at V and 4 bases at J, with 13 bases between. This chain's CDR3 is CATRGEATEAFF. The CDR3, as DNA: TGTGCCACCCGCGGGGAGGCCACTGAAGCTTTCTTT.

This chain joins TRBV7-2 and TRBJ1-2; D might be TRBD1 (5 bases). The V and J ends lost 5 bases and 5 bases respectively, with 18 bases between them. Germline V CDR1 and CDR2: SGHTA, FQGNSA. The CDR3 loop spans 15 amino acids. The DNA of the CDR3 is TGTGCCAGCAGCCCAGCTAGTTCCGACAGATATGGCTACACCTTC. Encoded protein: CASSPASSDRYGYTF.

The V call is TRBV14, the J call TRBJ2-3; TRBD1 agrees at 7 bases. Germline CDR1 SGHDN, CDR2 FVKESK. V was clipped by 4 bases and J by 2 bases; unmatched bases: 9. The CDR3 covers 16 residues. This CDR3 reads CASSRIYRGNTDTQYF. The DNA of the CDR3 is TGTGCCAGCAGCCGGATCTACAGGGGCAACACAGATACGCAGTATTTT.

This clone was observed a handful of times. The chain uses TRBV19 and TRBJ2-7; 7 bases are shared with TRBD1. Germline loops: CDR1 LNHDA, CDR2 SQIVND (reference sequence). Trimming at V came to 3 bases and at J to 2 bases, leaving 4 bases not matched to a gene. The CDR3 is 14 residues long. CDR3 DNA: TGTGCCAGTAGTATGAGGGACAGAGCCTACGAGCAGTACTTC. Translation: CASSMRDRAYEQYF.